This is a list of T cell receptor beta chains from one sample in a study of T-cell reconstitution after alpha-beta-depleted transplantation in children. TCRdb reanalysed the PCR reads using MiXCR and keeps one entry per CDR3 protein. Of approximately 82,000 distinct CDR3 sequences in the sample, around 18% are singletons; the top ten hold less than 60%. Sequencing used PBMCs, mostly from graft donor cells, obtained 360 days after TCRalphabeta/CD19-depleted stem cell transplant. The receptor source for this set is a male patient aged 2 to 9 who had a stem cell transplant for acute lymphoblastic leukemia, so the T cells may come from the graft donor. Both conserved end residues are part of each CDR3. Fields, in order: V gene, CDR3 length, D gene, J gene, clone size, CDR3 DNA, CDR3 protein. A D gene is named only where the DNA matches it firmly. Rows give clone size only sometimes, using once, few, many, or a class for an expanded clone.

TRBV4-1	16	NA	TRBJ1-6	NA	TGCGCCAGCAGCCTCCGGTTTGGGTCCATCAATTCACCCCTCCACTTT	CASSLRFGSINSPLHF
TRBV20-1	14	NA	TRBJ2-5	few	TGCAGTGCAGCCGGCAGGACAGCTCAAGAGACCCAGTACTTC	CSAAGRTAQETQYF
TRBV21-1	14	NA	TRBJ2-3	NA	TGTGCCAGCAGCAAAGTCAAAGGGACAGATACGCAGTATTTT	CASSKVKGTDTQYF
TRBV5-1	15	TRBD1	TRBJ2-7	few	TGCGCCAGCAGCTTGGCGGGACAGCGATCCTACGAGCAGTACTTC	CASSLAGQRSYEQYF
TRBV28	19	TRBD2	TRBJ2-3	few	TGTGCCAGCAGTCCAATGCCGGGGACTAGCGGGAGGATCACAGATACGCAGTATTTT	CASSPMPGTSGRITDTQYF
TRBV7-9	14	NA	TRBJ2-5	few	TGTGCCAGCAGCTTAGGCGCCAGGGGAAAGACCCAGTACTTC	CASSLGARGKTQYF
TRBV5-4	16	NA	TRBJ2-6	many	TGTGCCAGCAGCTTGGGACTTTCCTCTGGGGCCAACGTCCTGACTTTC	CASSLGLSSGANVLTF
TRBV7-8	19	TRBD1	TRBJ1-2	many	TGTGCCAGCAGCTTAGAAAGCGGGACAGGGTCGTTGGAAGTCTATGGCTACACCTTC	CASSLESGTGSLEVYGYTF
TRBV7-9	15	NA	TRBJ2-3	NA	TGTGCCAGCAGCTTAAGTGGAGGGAACACAGATACGCAGTATTTT	CASSLSGGNTDTQYF
TRBV6-1	14	NA	TRBJ1-1	NA	TGTGCCAGCAGAACACAGGGTTTGAACACTGAAGCTTTCTTT	CASRTQGLNTEAFF
TRBV10-2	17	TRBD2	TRBJ2-1	NA	TGCGCCAGCAGCGCCGGCCGAAGGACTAGCGGGAGCGATGAGCAGTTCTTC	CASSAGRRTSGSDEQFF
TRBV27	13	NA	TRBJ1-5	few	TGTGCCAGCAGTTTGATCAGGGGTCAGCCCCAGCATTTT	CASSLIRGQPQHF
TRBV28	12	NA	TRBJ1-5	few	TGTGCCAGCAGACAGGGAGCTCAGCCCCAGCATTTT	CASRQGAQPQHF
TRBV2	14	NA	TRBJ2-2	NA	TGTGCCAGCAGTTCTGATTACCCGTCCGGGGAGCTGTTTTTT	CASSSDYPSGELFF
TRBV5-1	15	TRBD1	TRBJ1-1	many	TGCGCCAGCAGCTCGGACAGGGTGGAGAACACTGAAGCTTTCTTT	CASSSDRVENTEAFF
TRBV2	13	TRBD1	TRBJ2-7	many	TGTGCCAGCAGAGGACAGGTTGGTTCCGAGCAGTACTTC	CASRGQVGSEQYF
TRBV6-2/TRBV6-3	16	NA	TRBJ2-7	NA	TGTGCCACGCGCGGGCCGAACAGGGTTCGGACCTACGAGCAGTACTTC	CATRGPNRVRTYEQYF
TRBV12-3/TRBV12-4	13	NA	TRBJ1-3	many	TGTGCCAGCAGTTTGTGGTCTGGAAACACCATATATTTT	CASSLWSGNTIYF
TRBV4-1	15	TRBD2	TRBJ2-2	few	TGCGCCAGCAGCCAAGCGGGAGGGCCTGTCTGGGAGCTGTTTTTT	CASSQAGGPVWELFF
TRBV3-1	13	NA	TRBJ2-7	few	TGTGCCAGCAGCCAAGGTGAGGACTACGAGCAGTACTTC	CASSQGEDYEQYF
TRBV7-2	14	NA	TRBJ2-7	NA	TGTGCCAGCAGCCGACTAGATGGCTCCTACGAGCAGTACTTC	CASSRLDGSYEQYF
TRBV20-1	11	NA	TRBJ1-5	NA	TGCAGTGCGGGGACCGATAAGCCCCAGCATTTT	CSAGTDKPQHF
TRBV4-2	17	TRBD2	TRBJ2-3	NA	TGTGCCAGCAGCCAAGAGGGGAGGGATGTGGGCACAGATACGCAGTATTTT	CASSQEGRDVGTDTQYF
TRBV7-9	14	TRBD2	TRBJ2-7	many	TGTGCCAGCACCTTCCTGGGCGGGAGAACCGAGCAGTACTTC	CASTFLGGRTEQYF
TRBV20-1	13	TRBD1	TRBJ1-5	NA	TGCAGTGCTGCGGGACAGGTCAATCAGCCCCAGCATTTT	CSAAGQVNQPQHF
TRBV7-6	16	TRBD1	TRBJ2-7	NA	TGTGCCAGTTTCGCCCCCCTGGGACAGGGGAGGAACGAGCAGTACTTC	CASFAPLGQGRNEQYF
TRBV6-4	16	TRBD2	TRBJ2-3	few	TGTGCCAGCAGTGGTAGCGGGAGGGCTAGCACAGATACGCAGTATTTT	CASSGSGRASTDTQYF
TRBV6-5	14	NA	TRBJ2-7	few	TGTGCCAGCAGTTACTCGGCAGGGTGGGTCGAGCAGTACTTC	CASSYSAGWVEQYF
TRBV30	16	TRBD1	TRBJ2-7	many	TGTGCCTGGAGTGTTATTCGTCGGGCAGGGGGCTTCGAGCAGTACTTC	CAWSVIRRAGGFEQYF
TRBV3-1	17	NA	TRBJ2-2	few	TGTGCCAGCAGCCCCTGGACCGTTCCGATGGGGACCGGGGAGCTGTTTTTT	CASSPWTVPMGTGELFF
TRBV10-3	13	NA	TRBJ2-5	once	TGTGCCATCAGTGAGACCAGGAGGGAGACCCAGTACTTC	CAISETRRETQYF
TRBV4-1	14	TRBD2	TRBJ2-1	many	TGCGCCAGCAGCCCGGGACTAGCGTTTAATGAGCAGTTCTTC	CASSPGLAFNEQFF
TRBV18	13	NA	TRBJ1-5	NA	TGTGCCAGCTCCCGTCTTAAGGATCAGCCCCAGCATTTT	CASSRLKDQPQHF
TRBV12-3/TRBV12-4	21	NA	TRBJ2-5	NA	TGTGCCAGCAGTTTTTTAGGGGCCCTTTGGGGGGGGCCTTTTAGGTCGGAGACCCAGTACTTC	CASSFLGALWGGPFRSETQYF
TRBV7-9	11	TRBD1	TRBJ2-7	NA	TGTGCCAGCACAGCAGACAGGGTGCAGTACTTC	CASTADRVQYF
TRBV4-1	20	TRBD2	TRBJ2-1	few	TGCGCCAGCAGCCAAGACGGACTAGCGGGGCCTCCCCGCTCCTACAATGAGCAGTTCTTC	CASSQDGLAGPPRSYNEQFF
TRBV18	17	NA	TRBJ2-1	NA	TGTGCCAGCTCACCCTACGGACAGACGAGCTCCTACAATGAGCAGTTCTTC	CASSPYGQTSSYNEQFF
TRBV19	15	NA	TRBJ2-5	few	TGTGCCAGTAGTATTGGGACCCGCATCCAAGAGACCCAGTACTTC	CASSIGTRIQETQYF
TRBV20-1	15	TRBD1	TRBJ2-1	few	TGCAGTGCGCCCACTAGACAGGGATTTTACAATGAGCAGTTCTTC	CSAPTRQGFYNEQFF
TRBV4-2	15	NA	TRBJ2-7	few	TGTGCCAGCAGCCAAGTGTGGGACTCGCCTCGGGTCTTCTTTTTC	CASSQVWDSPRVFFF
TRBV7-9	16	TRBD1	TRBJ1-1	many	TGTGCCAGCAGCATCACAGGGGGCTGGATGAGCACTGAAGCTTTCTTT	CASSITGGWMSTEAFF
TRBV7-9	13	NA	TRBJ2-5	NA	TGTGCCAGCAGCTCGGTTTTCGCAGAGACCCAGTACTTC	CASSSVFAETQYF
TRBV20-1	14	TRBD2	TRBJ2-7	NA	TGCAGTGCCGCAAGAGCGGGAGTCTCCTACGAGCAGTACTTC	CSAARAGVSYEQYF
TRBV6-1	14	TRBD1	TRBJ2-5	few	TGTGCCAGCAGTCCTTGGACAGGGGTGAAGACCCAGTACTTC	CASSPWTGVKTQYF
TRBV11-2	15	NA	TRBJ2-5	once	TGTGCCAGCAGCTTAGATCAAGGGGGAGGAGAGACCCAGTACTTC	CASSLDQGGGETQYF
TRBV4-1	16	TRBD1	TRBJ2-2	NA	TGCGCCAGCAGCCAAGGACAGGGAAAGAACACCGGGGAGCTGTTTTTT	CASSQGQGKNTGELFF
TRBV19	17	TRBD2	TRBJ2-7	NA	TGTGCCAGTAGTCCGGGACTAGCGGGAGTTCCGTCCTACGAGCAGTACTTC	CASSPGLAGVPSYEQYF